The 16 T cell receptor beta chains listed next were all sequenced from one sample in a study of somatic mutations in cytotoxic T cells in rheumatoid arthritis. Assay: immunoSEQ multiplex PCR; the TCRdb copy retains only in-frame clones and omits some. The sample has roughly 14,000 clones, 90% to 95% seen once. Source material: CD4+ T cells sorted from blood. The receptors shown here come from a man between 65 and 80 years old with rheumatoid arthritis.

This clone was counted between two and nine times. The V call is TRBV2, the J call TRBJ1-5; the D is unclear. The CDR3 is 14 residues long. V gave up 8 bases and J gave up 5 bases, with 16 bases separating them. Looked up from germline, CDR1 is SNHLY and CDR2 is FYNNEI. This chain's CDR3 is CASLGADPDQPQHF. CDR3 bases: TGTGCCAGCTTGGGCGCCGACCCCGATCAGCCCCAGCATTTT.

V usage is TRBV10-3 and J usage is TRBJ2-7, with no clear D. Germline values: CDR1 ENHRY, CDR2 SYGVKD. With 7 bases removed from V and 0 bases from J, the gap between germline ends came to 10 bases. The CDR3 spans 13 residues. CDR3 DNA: TGTGCCATCACCCCTGGCGGCTCCTACGAGCAGTACTTC. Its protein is CAITPGGSYEQYF.

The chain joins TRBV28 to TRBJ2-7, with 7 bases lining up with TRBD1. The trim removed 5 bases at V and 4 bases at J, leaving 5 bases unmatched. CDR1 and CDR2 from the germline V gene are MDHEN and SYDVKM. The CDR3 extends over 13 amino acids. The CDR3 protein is CASSLPGQYEQYF. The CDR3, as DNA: TGTGCCAGCAGTCTCCCGGGACAGTACGAGCAGTACTTC.

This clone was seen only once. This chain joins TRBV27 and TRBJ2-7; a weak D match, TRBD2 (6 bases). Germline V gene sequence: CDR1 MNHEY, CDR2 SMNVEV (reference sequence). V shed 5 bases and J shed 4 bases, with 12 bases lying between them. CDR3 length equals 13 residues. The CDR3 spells CASSRRDFYEQYF. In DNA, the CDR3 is TGTGCCAGCAGTCGCCGGGACTTTTACGAGCAGTACTTC.

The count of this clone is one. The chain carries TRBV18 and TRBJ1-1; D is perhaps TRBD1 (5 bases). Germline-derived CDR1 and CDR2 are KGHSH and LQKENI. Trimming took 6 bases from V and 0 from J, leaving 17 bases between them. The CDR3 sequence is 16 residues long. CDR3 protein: CASSLGLRSLNTEAFF. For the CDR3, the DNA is TGTGCCAGCTCCTTGGGGCTTCGGTCGCTGAACACTGAAGCTTTCTTT.

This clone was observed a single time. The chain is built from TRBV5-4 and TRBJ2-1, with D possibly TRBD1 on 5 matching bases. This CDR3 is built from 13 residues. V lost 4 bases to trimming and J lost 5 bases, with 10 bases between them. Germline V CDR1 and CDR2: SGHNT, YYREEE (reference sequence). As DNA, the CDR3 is TGTGCCAGCAGCACACAGGAAAACAATGAGCAGTTCTTC. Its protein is CASSTQENNEQFF.

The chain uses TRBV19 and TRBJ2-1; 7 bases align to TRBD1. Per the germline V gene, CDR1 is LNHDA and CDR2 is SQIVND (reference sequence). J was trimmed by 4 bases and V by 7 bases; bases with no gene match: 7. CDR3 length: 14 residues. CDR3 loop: CASTGGVAYNEQFF. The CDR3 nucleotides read TGTGCCAGTACAGGGGGAGTGGCGTACAATGAGCAGTTCTTC.

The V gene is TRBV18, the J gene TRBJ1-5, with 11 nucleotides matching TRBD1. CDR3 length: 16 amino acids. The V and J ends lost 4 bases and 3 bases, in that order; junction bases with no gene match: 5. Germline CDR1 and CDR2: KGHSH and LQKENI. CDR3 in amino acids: CASSLGTGGNNQPQHF. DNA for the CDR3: TGTGCCAGCTCACTTGGGACAGGGGGGAACAATCAGCCCCAGCATTTT.

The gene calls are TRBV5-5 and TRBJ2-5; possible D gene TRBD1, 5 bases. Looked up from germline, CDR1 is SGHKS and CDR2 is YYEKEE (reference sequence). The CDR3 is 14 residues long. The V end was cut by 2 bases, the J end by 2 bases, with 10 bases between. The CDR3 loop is CASSFLQAQETQYF. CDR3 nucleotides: TGTGCCAGCAGCTTTCTACAGGCGCAAGAGACCCAGTACTTC.

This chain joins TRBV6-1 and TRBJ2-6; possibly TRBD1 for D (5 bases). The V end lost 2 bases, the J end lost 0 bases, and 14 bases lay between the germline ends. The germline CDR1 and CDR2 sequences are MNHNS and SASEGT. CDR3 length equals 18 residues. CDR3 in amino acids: CASSETQGYISGANVLTF. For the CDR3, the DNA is TGTGCCAGCAGTGAAACCCAGGGATATATCTCTGGGGCCAACGTCCTGACTTTC.

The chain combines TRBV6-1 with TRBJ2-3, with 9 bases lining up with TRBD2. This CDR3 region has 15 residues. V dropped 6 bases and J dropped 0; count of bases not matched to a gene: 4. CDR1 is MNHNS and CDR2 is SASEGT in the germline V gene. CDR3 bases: TGTGCCAGCAGGGGACTAGCTGCTAGCACAGATACGCAGTATTTT. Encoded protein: CASRGLAASTDTQYF.

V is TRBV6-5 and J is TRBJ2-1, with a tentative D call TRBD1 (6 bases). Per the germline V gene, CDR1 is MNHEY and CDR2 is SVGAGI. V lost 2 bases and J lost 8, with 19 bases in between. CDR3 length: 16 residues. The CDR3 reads CASSYAGVGFGDEQFF. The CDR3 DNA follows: TGTGCCAGCAGTTACGCAGGGGTGGGCTTTGGCGATGAGCAGTTCTTC.

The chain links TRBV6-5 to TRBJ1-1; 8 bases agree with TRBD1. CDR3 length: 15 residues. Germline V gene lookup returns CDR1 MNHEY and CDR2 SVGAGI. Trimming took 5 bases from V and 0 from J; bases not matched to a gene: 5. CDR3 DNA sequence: TGTGCCAGCAGTCATCGACAGGGGATGAACACTGAAGCTTTCTTT. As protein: CASSHRQGMNTEAFF.

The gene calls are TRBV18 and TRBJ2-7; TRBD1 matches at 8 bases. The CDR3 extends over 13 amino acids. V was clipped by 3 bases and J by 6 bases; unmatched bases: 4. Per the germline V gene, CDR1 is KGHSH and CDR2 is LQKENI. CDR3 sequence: CASSPDRDVEQYF. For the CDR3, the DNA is TGTGCCAGCTCACCGGACAGGGATGTCGAGCAGTACTTC.

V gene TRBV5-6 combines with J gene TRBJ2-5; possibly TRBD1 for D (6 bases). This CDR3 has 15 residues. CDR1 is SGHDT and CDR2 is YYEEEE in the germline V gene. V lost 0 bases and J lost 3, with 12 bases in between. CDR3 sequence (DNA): TGTGCCAGCAGCTTGGCCTACAGGGTGGAAGAGACCCAGTACTTC. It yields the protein CASSLAYRVEETQYF.

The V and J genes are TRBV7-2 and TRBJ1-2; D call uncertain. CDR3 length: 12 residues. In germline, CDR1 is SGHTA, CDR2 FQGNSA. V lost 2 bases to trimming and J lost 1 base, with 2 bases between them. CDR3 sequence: CASSLHNYGYTF. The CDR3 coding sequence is TGTGCCAGCAGCTTACATAACTATGGCTACACCTTC.